The sample holds a few counts of the clone carrying this T cell receptor (beta chain). Its target is unknown. The data stem from a study of CD8 T cells in ankylosing spondylitis. General observations from the study: Earlier authors reported some of these motif variants in reactive arthritis synovial fluid and blood. What seemed typical of ankylosing spondylitis blood was a TCR beta motif built from several highly homologous variants.

Germline V gene lookup returns CDR1 LGHNA and CDR2 YNFKEQ. Trimming took 3 bases from V and 4 from J, leaving 16 bases between them. There are 16 residues in the CDR3. Making use of molecular barcodes, quantitative 5'-RACE generated TCR beta libraries. MiXCR, applied by TCRdb to the 5' RACE reads, yields one record per CDR3 protein. The sample carries fewer than 400,000 distinct CDR3 sequences, about 20% recorded once. Sequencing was done on a sample of blood, either unsorted or a sorted T cell fraction (not recorded which). The chain recombines TRBV4-2 with TRBJ1-3; D possibly corresponds to TRBD1 (5 bases). The source is a male donor with ankylosing spondylitis. CDR3 DNA sequence: TGTGCCAGCAGCCAGGGCACCCGGGGCAGGGGAAACACCATATATTTT. It encodes CASSQGTRGRGNTIYF.